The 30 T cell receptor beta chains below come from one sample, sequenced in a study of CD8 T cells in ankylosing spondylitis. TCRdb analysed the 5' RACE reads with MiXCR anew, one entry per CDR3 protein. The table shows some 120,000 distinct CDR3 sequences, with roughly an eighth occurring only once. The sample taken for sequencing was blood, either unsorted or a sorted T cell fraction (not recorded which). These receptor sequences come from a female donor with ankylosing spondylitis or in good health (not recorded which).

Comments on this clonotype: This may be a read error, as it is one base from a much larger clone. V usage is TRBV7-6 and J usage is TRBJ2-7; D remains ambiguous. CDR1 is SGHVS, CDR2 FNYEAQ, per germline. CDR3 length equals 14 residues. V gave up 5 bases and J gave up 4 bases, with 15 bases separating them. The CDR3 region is CASSRGPGLYEQYF. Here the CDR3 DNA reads TGTGCCAGCAGCAGAGGCCCGGGCCTTTACGAGCAGTACTTC.

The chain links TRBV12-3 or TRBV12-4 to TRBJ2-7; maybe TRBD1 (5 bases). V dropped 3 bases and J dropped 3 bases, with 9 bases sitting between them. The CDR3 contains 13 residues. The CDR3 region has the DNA TGTGCCAGCAGTTTTGCAGGGATCTACGAGCAGTACTTC. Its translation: CASSFAGIYEQYF.

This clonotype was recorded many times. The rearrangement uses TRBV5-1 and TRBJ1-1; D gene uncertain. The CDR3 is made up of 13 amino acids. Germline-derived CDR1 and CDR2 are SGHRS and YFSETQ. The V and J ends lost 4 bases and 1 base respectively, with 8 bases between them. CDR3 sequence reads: CASSITPNTEAFF. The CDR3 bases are TGCGCCAGCAGCATTACACCGAACACTGAAGCTTTCTTT. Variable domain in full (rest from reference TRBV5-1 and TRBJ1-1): KAGVTQTPRYLIKTRGQQVTLSCSPISGHRSVSWYQQTPGQGLQFLFEYFSETQRNKGNFPGRFSGRQFSNSRSEMNVSTLELGDSALYLCASSITPNTEAFFGQGTRLTVV.

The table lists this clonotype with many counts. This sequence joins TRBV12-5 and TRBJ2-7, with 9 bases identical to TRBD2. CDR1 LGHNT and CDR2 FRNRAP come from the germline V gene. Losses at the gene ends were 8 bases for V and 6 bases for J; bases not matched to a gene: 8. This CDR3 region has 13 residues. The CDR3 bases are TGTGCTAGTCGGTCCTCGCGGGAGGGCGAGCAGTACTTC. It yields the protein CASRSSREGEQYF. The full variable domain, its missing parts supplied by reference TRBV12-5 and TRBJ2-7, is DARVTQTPRHKVTEMGQEVTMRCQPILGHNTVFWYRQTMMQGLELLAYFRNRAPLDDSGMPKDRFSAEMPDATLATLKIQPSEPRDSAVYFCASRSSREGEQYFGPGTRLTVT.

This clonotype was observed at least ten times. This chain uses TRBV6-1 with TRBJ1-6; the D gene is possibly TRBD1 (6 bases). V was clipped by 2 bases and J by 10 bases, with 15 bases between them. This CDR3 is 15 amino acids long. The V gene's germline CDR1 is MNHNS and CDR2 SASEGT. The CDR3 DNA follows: TGTGCCAGCAGTGAAAGAGAACAGGGAAAGTCACCCCTCCACTTT. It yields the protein CASSEREQGKSPLHF.

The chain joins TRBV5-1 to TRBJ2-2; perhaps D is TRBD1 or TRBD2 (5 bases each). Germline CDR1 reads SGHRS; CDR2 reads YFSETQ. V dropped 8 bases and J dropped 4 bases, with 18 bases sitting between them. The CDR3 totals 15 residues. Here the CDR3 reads CASAPGPGGTGELFF. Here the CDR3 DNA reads TGCGCCAGTGCCCCGGGACCTGGGGGCACCGGGGAGCTGTTTTTT.

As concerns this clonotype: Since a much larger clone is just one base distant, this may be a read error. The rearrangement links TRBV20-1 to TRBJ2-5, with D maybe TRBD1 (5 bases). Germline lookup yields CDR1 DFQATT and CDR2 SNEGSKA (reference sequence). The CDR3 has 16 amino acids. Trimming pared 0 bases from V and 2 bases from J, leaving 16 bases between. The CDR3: CSARDGFRPGQETQYF. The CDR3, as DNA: TGCAGTGCTAGAGATGGTTTCCGGCCAGGGCAAGAGACCCAGTACTTC.

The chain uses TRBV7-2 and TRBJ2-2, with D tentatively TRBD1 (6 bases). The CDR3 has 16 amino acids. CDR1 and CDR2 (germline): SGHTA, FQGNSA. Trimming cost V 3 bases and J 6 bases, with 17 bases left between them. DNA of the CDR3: TGTGCCAGCAGCTTGAACAGGGCCGCGTTACCCGGGGAGCTGTTTTTT. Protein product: CASSLNRAALPGELFF. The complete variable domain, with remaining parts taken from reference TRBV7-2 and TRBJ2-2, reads GAGVSQSPSNKVTEKGKDVELRCDPISGHTALYWYRQSLGQGLEFLIYFQGNSAPDKSGLPSDRFSAERTGGSVSTLTIQRTQQEDSAVYLCASSLNRAALPGELFFGEGSRLTVL.

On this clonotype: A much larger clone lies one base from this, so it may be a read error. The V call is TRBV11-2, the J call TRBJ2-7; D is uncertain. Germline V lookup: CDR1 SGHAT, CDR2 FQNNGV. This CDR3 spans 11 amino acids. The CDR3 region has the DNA TGTGCCAGCAGCATCTCCTACGGGCAGTACTTC. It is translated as CASSISYGQYF.

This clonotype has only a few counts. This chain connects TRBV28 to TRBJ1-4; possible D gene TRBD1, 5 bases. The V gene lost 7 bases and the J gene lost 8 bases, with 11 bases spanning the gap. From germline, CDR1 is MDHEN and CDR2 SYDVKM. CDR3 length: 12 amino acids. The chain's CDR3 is CASMGPREKLFF. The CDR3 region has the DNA TGTGCCAGCATGGGACCCCGGGAAAAACTGTTTTTT.

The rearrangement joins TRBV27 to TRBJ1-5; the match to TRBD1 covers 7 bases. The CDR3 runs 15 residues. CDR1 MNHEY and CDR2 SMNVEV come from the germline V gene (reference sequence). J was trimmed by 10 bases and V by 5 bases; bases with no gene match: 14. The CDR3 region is CASSLLGQVLSPQHF. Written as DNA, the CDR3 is TGTGCCAGCAGTCTACTCGGACAGGTTTTGAGCCCCCAGCATTTT.

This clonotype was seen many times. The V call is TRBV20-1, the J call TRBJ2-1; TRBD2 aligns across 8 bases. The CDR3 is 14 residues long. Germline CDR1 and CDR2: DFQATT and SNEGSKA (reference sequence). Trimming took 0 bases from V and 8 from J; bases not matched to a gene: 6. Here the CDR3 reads CSARDPGTRYEQFF. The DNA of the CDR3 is TGCAGTGCTAGAGATCCCGGGACTAGATATGAGCAGTTCTTC.

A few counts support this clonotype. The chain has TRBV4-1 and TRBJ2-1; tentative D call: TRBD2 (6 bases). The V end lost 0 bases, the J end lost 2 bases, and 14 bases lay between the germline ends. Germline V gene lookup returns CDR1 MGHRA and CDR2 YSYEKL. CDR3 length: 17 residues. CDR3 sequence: CASSQERRGPAYNEQFF. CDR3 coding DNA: TGCGCCAGCAGCCAAGAAAGGAGGGGTCCCGCCTACAATGAGCAGTTCTTC.

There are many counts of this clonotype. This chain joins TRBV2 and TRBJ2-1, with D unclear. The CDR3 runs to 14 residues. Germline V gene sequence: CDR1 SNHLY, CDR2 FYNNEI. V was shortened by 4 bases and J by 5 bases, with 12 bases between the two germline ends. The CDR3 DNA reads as TGTGCCAGCAGTGCCATGGACGTAAACAATGAGCAGTTCTTC. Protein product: CASSAMDVNNEQFF.

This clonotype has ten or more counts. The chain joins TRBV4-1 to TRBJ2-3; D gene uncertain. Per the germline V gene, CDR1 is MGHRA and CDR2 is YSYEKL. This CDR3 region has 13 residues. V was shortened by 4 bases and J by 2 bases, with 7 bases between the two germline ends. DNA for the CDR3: TGCGCCAGCAGCCCCCGTCTCACAGATACGCAGTATTTT. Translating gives CASSPRLTDTQYF.

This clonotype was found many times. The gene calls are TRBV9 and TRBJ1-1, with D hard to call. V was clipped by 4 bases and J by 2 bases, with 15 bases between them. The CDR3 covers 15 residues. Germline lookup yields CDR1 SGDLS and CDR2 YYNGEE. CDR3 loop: CASSPRFRGNTEAFF. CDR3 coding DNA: TGTGCCAGCAGCCCTCGGTTTCGAGGAAACACTGAAGCTTTCTTT. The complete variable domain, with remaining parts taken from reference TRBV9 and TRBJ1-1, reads DSGVTQTPKHLITATGQRVTLRCSPRSGDLSVYWYQQSLDQGLQFLIQYYNGEERAKGNILERFSAQQFPDLHSELNLSSLELGDSALYFCASSPRFRGNTEAFFGQGTRLTVV.

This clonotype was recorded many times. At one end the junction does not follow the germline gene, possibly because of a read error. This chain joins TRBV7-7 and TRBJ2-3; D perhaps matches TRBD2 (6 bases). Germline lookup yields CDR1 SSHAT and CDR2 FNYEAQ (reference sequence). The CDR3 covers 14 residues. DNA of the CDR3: TGTGCTAGCAGCTTCGGCGGGGAGGTCGCTACGCAGTATTTT. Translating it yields CASSFGGEVATQYF.

CDR3 coding DNA: TGTGCCAGCAGGGCCCGGGACAGGGGGAACACTGAAGCTTTCTTT. It yields the protein CASRARDRGNTEAFF. The V and J genes are TRBV7-9 and TRBJ1-1, with 10 nucleotides matching TRBD1. This CDR3 spans 15 amino acids. CDR1 and CDR2 from the germline V gene are SEHNR and FQNEAQ (reference sequence). The trim removed 6 bases at V and 1 base at J, leaving 5 bases unmatched.

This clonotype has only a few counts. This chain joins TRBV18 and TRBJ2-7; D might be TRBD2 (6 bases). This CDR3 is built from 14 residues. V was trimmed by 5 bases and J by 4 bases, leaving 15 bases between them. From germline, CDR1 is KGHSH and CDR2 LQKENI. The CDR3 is CASSTLGGVYEQYF. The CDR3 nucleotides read TGTGCCAGCTCAACTTTAGGAGGGGTGTACGAGCAGTACTTC.

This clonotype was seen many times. CDR3 loop: CASKQDGEQFF. For the CDR3, the DNA is TGTGCCAGCAAACAAGACGGTGAGCAGTTCTTC. The chain couples TRBV7-9 to TRBJ2-1; no definite D call. CDR1 is SEHNR, CDR2 FQNEAQ, per germline (reference sequence). The CDR3 is 11 amino acids. V was pared by 7 bases and J by 9 bases, with 10 bases between.

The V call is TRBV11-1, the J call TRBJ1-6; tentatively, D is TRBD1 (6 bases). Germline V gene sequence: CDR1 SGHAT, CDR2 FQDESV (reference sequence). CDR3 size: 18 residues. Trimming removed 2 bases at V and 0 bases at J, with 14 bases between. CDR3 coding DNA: TGTGCCAGCAGCTTAATGGGACATCGGAGCTCCTATAATTCACCCCTCCACTTT. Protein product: CASSLMGHRSSYNSPLHF.

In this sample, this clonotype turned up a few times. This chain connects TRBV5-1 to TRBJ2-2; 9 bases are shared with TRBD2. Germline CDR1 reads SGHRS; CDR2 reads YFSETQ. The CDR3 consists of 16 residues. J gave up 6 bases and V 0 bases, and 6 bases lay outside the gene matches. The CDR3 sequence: CASSLAQLAGSGELFF. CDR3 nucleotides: TGCGCCAGCAGCTTGGCCCAGCTAGCGGGATCCGGGGAGCTGTTTTTT.

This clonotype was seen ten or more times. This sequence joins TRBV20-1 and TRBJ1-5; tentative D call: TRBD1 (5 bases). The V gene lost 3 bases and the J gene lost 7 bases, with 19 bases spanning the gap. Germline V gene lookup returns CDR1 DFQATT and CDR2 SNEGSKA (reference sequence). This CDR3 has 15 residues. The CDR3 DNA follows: TGCAGTGCTAGGGTGAGGGGATCCAATAAGCAGCCCCAGCATTTT. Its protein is CSARVRGSNKQPQHF.

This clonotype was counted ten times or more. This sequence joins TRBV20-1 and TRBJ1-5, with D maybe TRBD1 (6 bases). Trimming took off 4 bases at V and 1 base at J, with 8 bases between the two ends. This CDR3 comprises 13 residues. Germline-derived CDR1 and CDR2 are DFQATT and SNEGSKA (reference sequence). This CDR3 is CSAKDSSNQPQHF. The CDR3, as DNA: TGCAGTGCTAAGGACAGCAGCAATCAGCCCCAGCATTTT.

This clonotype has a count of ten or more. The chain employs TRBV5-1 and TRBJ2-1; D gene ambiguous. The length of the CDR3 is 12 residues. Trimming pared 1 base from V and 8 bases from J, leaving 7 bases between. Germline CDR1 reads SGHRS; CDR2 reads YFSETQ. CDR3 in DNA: TGCGCCAGCAGCTTGCAAATCCATGAGCAGTTCTTC. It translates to CASSLQIHEQFF.

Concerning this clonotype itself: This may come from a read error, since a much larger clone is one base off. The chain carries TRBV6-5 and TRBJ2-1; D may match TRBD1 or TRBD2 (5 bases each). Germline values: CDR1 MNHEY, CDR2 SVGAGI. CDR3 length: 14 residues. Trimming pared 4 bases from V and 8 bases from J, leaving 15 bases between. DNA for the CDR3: TGTGCCAGCAGTTCGCCGGGACCCAGAGATGAGCAGTTCTTC. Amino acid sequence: CASSSPGPRDEQFF.

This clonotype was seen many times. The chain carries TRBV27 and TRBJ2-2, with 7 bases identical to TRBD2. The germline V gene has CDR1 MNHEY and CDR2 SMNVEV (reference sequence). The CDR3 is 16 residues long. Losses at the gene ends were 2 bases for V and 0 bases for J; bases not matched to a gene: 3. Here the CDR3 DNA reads TGTGCCAGCAGTTTAATAGCGGGCTCGAACACCGGGGAGCTGTTTTTT. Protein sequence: CASSLIAGSNTGELFF.

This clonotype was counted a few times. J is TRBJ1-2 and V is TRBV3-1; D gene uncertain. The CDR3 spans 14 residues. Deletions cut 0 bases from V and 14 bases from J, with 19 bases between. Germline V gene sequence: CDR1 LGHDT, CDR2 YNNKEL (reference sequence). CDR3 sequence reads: CASSQEGVRWSETF. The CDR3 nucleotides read TGTGCCAGCAGCCAAGAAGGCGTTCGGTGGTCGGAGACCTTC.

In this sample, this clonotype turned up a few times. The CDR3 is CASSIRLDTQYF. The CDR3 bases are TGTGCCAGCAGCATCCGGTTAGATACGCAGTATTTT. V is TRBV5-5 and J is TRBJ2-3; no firm D call. Per germline, CDR1 SGHKS and CDR2 YYEKEE (reference sequence). Trimming pared 4 bases from V and 5 bases from J, leaving 8 bases between. This CDR3 contains 12 residues.

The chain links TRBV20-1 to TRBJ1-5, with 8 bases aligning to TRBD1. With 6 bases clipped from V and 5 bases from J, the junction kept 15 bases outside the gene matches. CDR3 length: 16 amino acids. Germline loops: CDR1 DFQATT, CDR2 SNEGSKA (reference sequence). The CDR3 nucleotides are TGCAGTGCCGCACGAATTGGACAGGGTAGAGATCAGCCCCAGCATTTT. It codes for CSAARIGQGRDQPQHF.